What follows is one T cell receptor (beta chain) and its context. Germline CDR1 and CDR2: LNHDA and SQIVND (reference sequence). V dropped 9 bases and J dropped 6 bases, with 9 bases sitting between them. CDR3 length: 11 residues. The data stem from a study of blood T cell repertoires in COVID-19. About the study: Acute-phase and convalescent COVID-19 samples originated in the United States, Italy and Spain. PBMCs, B-cell-depleted T cells, or T cells were the source of the cDNA or gDNA that made up the material.

The authors' processing: Quantification of nucleated cells was approximated via reference gene primer amplification. Using immunoSEQ multiplex PCR, the repertoire was profiled, and TCRdb retains in-frame clones only, with some absent. V, J and clone size were drawn from that table, and D and trimming were deduced from the DNA. The sample carries tens of thousands of clones, more than 65% recorded once. This TCR was recovered from a man at least 80 years old with active or convalescent COVID-19. J is TRBJ1-5 and V is TRBV19, with a possible D match to TRBD1 (5 bases). The specimen was peripheral blood. The DNA for the CDR3 is TGTGCCAGCGGGGGGGTTCAGCCCCAGCATTTT. Translated: CASGGVQPQHF.